One and the same sample provided the 25 T cell receptor beta chains below, sequenced in a study of cytotoxic CD8 clonotypes in ibrutinib-treated CLL. TCRdb's copy holds only in-frame clones and misses some; the assay was immunoSEQ multiplex PCR. The table records around 310,000 clones, approximately 80% of them present only once. The sequencing used PBMCs, collected before ibrutinib treatment. These receptors were obtained from a human donor with chronic lymphocytic leukemia.

The chain joins TRBV4-3 to TRBJ2-1; D is unclear. Germline CDR1 reads LGHNA; CDR2 reads YSLEER. The V end was cut by 0 bases, the J end by 6 bases, with 9 bases between. The CDR3 is made up of 14 amino acids. In DNA form, the CDR3 reads TGCGCCAGCAGCCAAGATATGAGTAGCAATGAGCAGTTCTTC. Its translation: CASSQDMSSNEQFF.

This clone was counted once. This chain connects TRBV20-1 to TRBJ2-1; possible D gene TRBD2, 6 bases. V lost 5 bases and J 9 bases, leaving 11 bases between the germline ends. Germline-derived CDR1 and CDR2 are DFQATT and SNEGSKA (reference sequence). CDR3 length: 11 amino acids. In DNA form, the CDR3 reads TGCAGTGCTCGTACCGGGGGTGAGCAGTTCTTC. Its protein product is CSARTGGEQFF.

The chain combines TRBV4-3 with TRBJ2-2, with 9 bases lining up with TRBD1. The CDR3 length is 20 residues. Germline CDR1 LGHNA, CDR2 YSLEER. V lost 0 bases to trimming and J lost 4 bases; unmatched junction nucleotides: 15. In DNA form, the CDR3 reads TGCGCCAGCAGCCAAGACCCTCGTCGACAGGGGGGCAGATTCACCGGGGAGCTGTTTTTT. Its protein is CASSQDPRRQGGRFTGELFF.

The rearrangement links TRBV9 to TRBJ2-1, with 8 bases identical to TRBD1. CDR3 length: 12 amino acids. CDR1 is SGDLS and CDR2 is YYNGEE in the germline V gene. V dropped 3 bases and J dropped 9; count of bases not matched to a gene: 2. The DNA of the CDR3 is TGTGCCAGCAGCGCTACAGGGGGTGAGCAGTTCTTC. Protein sequence: CASSATGGEQFF. Supplemented by reference TRBV9 and TRBJ2-1, the full variable domain reads DSGVTQTPKHLITATGQRVTLRCSPRSGDLSVYWYQQSLDQGLQFLIQYYNGEERAKGNILERFSAQQFPDLHSELNLSSLELGDSALYFCASSATGGEQFFGPGTRLTVL.

This clone was seen only once. The CDR3 loop reads CASGQGADNEQFF. The CDR3 region has the DNA TGTGCCAGCGGGCAGGGGGCCGACAATGAGCAGTTCTTC. The chain links TRBV2 to TRBJ2-1; 8 bases map to TRBD1. The CDR3 loop spans 13 amino acids. The germline CDR1 and CDR2 sequences are SNHLY and FYNNEI. V lost 8 bases and J lost 5; bases outside the gene matches: 5. Looking up the rest from reference TRBV2 and TRBJ2-1 gives the full variable domain: EPEVTQTPSHQVTQMGQEVILRCVPISNHLYFYWYRQILGQKVEFLVSFYNNEISEKSEIFDDQFSVERPDGSNFTLKIRSTKLEDSAMYFCASGQGADNEQFFGPGTRLTVL.

V usage is TRBV12-2 and J usage is TRBJ1-1. TRBV12-2 is a recognized pseudogene. The CDR3 has 11 residues. The chain's CDR3 is CASRSLSEAFF. Here the CDR3 DNA reads TGTGCAAGTCGCTCCCTTAGTGAAGCTTTCTTT.

The J gene is TRBJ1-5, the V gene TRBV4-1, with no clear D. The ends were cut back, 0 bases at V and 6 bases at J, with 6 bases in the middle. This CDR3 contains 13 residues. Looked up from germline, CDR1 is MGHRA and CDR2 is YSYEKL. The CDR3 is CASSQEAAQPQHF. The CDR3 DNA reads as TGCGCCAGCAGCCAAGAGGCGGCTCAGCCCCAGCATTTT.

V is TRBV14 and J is TRBJ2-5; D is perhaps TRBD2 (6 bases). This CDR3 has 14 amino acids. The ends were cut back, 6 bases at V and 7 bases at J, with 18 bases in the middle. CDR1 is SGHDN and CDR2 is FVKESK in the germline V gene. The CDR3 DNA sequence: TGTGCCAGCAGAGGCAGGGTGGCCGGGGGGACCCAGTACTTC. Protein: CASRGRVAGGTQYF. Combining the CDR3 with reference TRBV14 and TRBJ2-5 gives the whole variable domain EAGVTQFPSHSVIEKGQTVTLRCDPISGHDNLYWYRRVMGKEIKFLLHFVKESKQDESGMPNNRFLAERTGGTYSTLKVQPAELEDSGVYFCASRGRVAGGTQYFGPGTRLLVL.

Details on this clone: Other DNA sequences within the sample encode an identical CDR3. The V and J genes are TRBV7-2 and TRBJ1-1, with D possibly matching TRBD1 (6 bases). Trimming stripped 3 bases from V and 0 bases from J, with 8 bases between. Germline V gene data show CDR1 as SGHTA and CDR2 as FQGNSA. The length of the CDR3 is 14 residues. The CDR3 nucleotides are TGTGCCAGCAGCTTGGACAGTATGAACACTGAAGCTTTCTTT. Protein product: CASSLDSMNTEAFF.

V is TRBV9 and J is TRBJ2-7; TRBD1 is a possible D gene (5 bases). The V and J ends lost 3 bases and 1 base respectively, with 14 bases between them. This CDR3 region has 15 residues. The V gene's germline CDR1 is SGDLS and CDR2 YYNGEE. CDR3 protein: CASSGTREGSYEQYF. CDR3 sequence (DNA): TGTGCCAGCAGCGGGACCAGGGAAGGATCCTACGAGCAGTACTTC.

V and J are TRBV11-2 and TRBJ2-1; 8 bases are a match to TRBD2. With 2 bases clipped from V and 6 bases from J, the junction kept 6 bases outside the gene matches. Germline V gene lookup returns CDR1 SGHAT and CDR2 FQNNGV. This CDR3 spans 15 amino acids. CDR3 DNA: TGTGCCAGCAGCTTAAACTTCGGACTAGCCAATGAGCAGTTCTTC. Protein product: CASSLNFGLANEQFF.

V usage is TRBV2 and J usage is TRBJ1-1; D is unresolved. Germline values: CDR1 SNHLY, CDR2 FYNNEI. The CDR3 runs to 13 residues. Trimming removed 3 bases at V and 3 bases at J, with 8 bases between. The CDR3 DNA follows: TGTGCCAGCAGTGATGAAAAGGACACTGAAGCTTTCTTT. Protein sequence: CASSDEKDTEAFF.

A single count supports this clone. The chain uses TRBV9 and TRBJ2-7, with 8 bases that match TRBD1. Trimming at V came to 3 bases and at J to 5 bases, leaving 7 bases not matched to a gene. In germline, CDR1 is SGDLS, CDR2 YYNGEE. The CDR3 contains 14 residues. As DNA, the CDR3 is TGTGCCAGCAGCGCCACCCAGGGGGCTGACGAGCAGTACTTC. Translated, it gives CASSATQGADEQYF.

This chain uses TRBV7-2 with TRBJ1-3; D gene ambiguous. The ends were cut back, 8 bases at V and 2 bases at J, with 19 bases in the middle. Germline V gives CDR1 SGHTA, CDR2 FQGNSA. There are 16 residues in the CDR3. CDR3 sequence reads: CASRVSPGSPGNTIYF. The DNA of the CDR3 is TGTGCCAGCCGCGTTAGTCCAGGTTCACCTGGAAACACCATATATTTT. Using reference TRBV7-2 and TRBJ1-3 for the parts outside the CDR3, the full variable domain is GAGVSQSPSNKVTEKGKDVELRCDPISGHTALYWYRQSLGQGLEFLIYFQGNSAPDKSGLPSDRFSAERTGGSVSTLTIQRTQQEDSAVYLCASRVSPGSPGNTIYFGEGSWLTVV.

The rearrangement joins TRBV30 to TRBJ1-4; a weak D match, TRBD1 (5 bases). CDR3 size: 13 residues. CDR1 GTSNPN and CDR2 SVGIG come from the germline V gene (reference sequence). V lost 3 bases and J lost 10, with 15 bases in between. The CDR3 region has the DNA TGTGCCTGGAGAGATGTGGGACCGGGAAAACTGTTTTTT. Translating gives CAWRDVGPGKLFF.

In the case of this clone: One junction end disagrees with the germline gene, perhaps due to a read error. The rearrangement links TRBV7-7 to TRBJ2-3; TRBD1 is a possible D gene (5 bases). The germline V gene encodes CDR1 SSHAT and CDR2 FNYEAQ (reference sequence). The CDR3 spans 13 residues. Written as DNA, the CDR3 is TGTGCTAGCAGCCCAGGGATCTCAGATACGCAGTATTTT. It encodes CASSPGISDTQYF.

CDR3 coding DNA: TGTGCCAGCAGCCCTTCAGGGGCGGAACAGCCCCAGCATTTT. This gives the protein CASSPSGAEQPQHF. The chain is built from TRBV4-2 and TRBJ1-5, with D tentatively TRBD1 (6 bases). Trimming stripped 4 bases from V and 7 bases from J, with 14 bases between. Germline values: CDR1 LGHNA, CDR2 YNFKEQ. There are 14 residues in the CDR3.

This clone was seen a few times. This chain links TRBV4-3 with TRBJ2-6, with unresolved D. Germline CDR1 is LGHNA and CDR2 is YSLEER. Trimming removed 1 base at V and 4 bases at J, with 8 bases between. CDR3 size: 15 residues. The CDR3 loop reads CASSQAEAGANVLTF. CDR3 nucleotide sequence: TGCGCCAGCAGCCAAGCGGAAGCGGGGGCCAACGTCCTGACTTTC.

This clone was seen just once. DNA for the CDR3: TGCAGCGTTGGAAGCGGCCCCCGCAATGAGCAGTTCTTC. It specifies CSVGSGPRNEQFF. This chain links TRBV29-1 with TRBJ2-1, with D possibly TRBD2 on 5 matching bases. The V end was cut by 4 bases, the J end by 6 bases, with 13 bases between. CDR3 length: 13 amino acids. Germline lookup yields CDR1 SQVTM and CDR2 ANQGSEA.

DNA for the CDR3: TGTGCCACCAGCAGGGGGCGGGGGAGTCGCTTCTTC. It is translated as CATSRGRGSRFF. J is TRBJ2-1 and V is TRBV15, with 7 bases aligning to TRBD2. Trimming at V came to 3 bases and at J to 16 bases, leaving 9 bases not matched to a gene. CDR1 is LNHNV and CDR2 is YYDKDF in the germline V gene (reference sequence). This CDR3 is built from 12 residues. Full variable domain (remainder filled in from reference TRBV15 and TRBJ2-1): DAMVIQNPRYQVTQFGKPVTLSCSQTLNHNVMYWYQQKSSQAPKLLFHYYDKDFNNEADTPDNFQSRRPNTSFCFLDIRSPGLGDTAMYLCATSRGRGSRFFGPGTRLTVL.

The chain recombines TRBV7-9 with TRBJ2-7; D possibly matches TRBD1 or TRBD2 (5 bases each). This CDR3 has 15 residues. Germline V CDR1 and CDR2: SEHNR, FQNEAQ (reference sequence). Trimming took 1 base from V and 2 from J, leaving 12 bases between them. DNA for the CDR3: TGTGCCAGCAGCTTAGTATGGGACGGGACCTACGAGCAGTACTTC. It translates to CASSLVWDGTYEQYF. The entire variable domain, with the rest obtained from reference TRBV7-9 and TRBJ2-7, is as follows: DTGVSQNPRHKITKRGQNVTFRCDPISEHNRLYWYRQTLGQGPEFLTYFQNEAQLEKSRLLSDRFSAERPKGSFSTLEIQRTEQGDSAMYLCASSLVWDGTYEQYFGPGTRLTVT.

This clone was counted a few times. The chain has TRBV4-3 and TRBJ1-5; 7 positions agree with TRBD1. Trimming cost V 4 bases and J 4 bases; bases outside gene matches: 7. The CDR3 is 15 amino acids. The germline V gene encodes CDR1 LGHNA and CDR2 YSLEER. The CDR3 DNA follows: TGCGCCAGCAGCCCCAGGACAGGCGATAATCAGCCCCAGCATTTT. Encoded protein: CASSPRTGDNQPQHF.

The rearrangement links TRBV5-1 to TRBJ2-1; 11 bases line up with TRBD2. The CDR3 loop spans 15 amino acids. The ends lost 1 base at V and 7 bases at J; junction bases unmatched: 4. Germline CDR1 SGHRS, CDR2 YFSETQ. The CDR3 protein is CASSLTSGGRNEQFF. CDR3 nucleotide sequence: TGCGCCAGCAGCTTGACTAGCGGGGGACGTAATGAGCAGTTCTTC.

This clone was picked up one time. The chain has TRBV15 and TRBJ1-3, with a tentative D call TRBD1 (5 bases). This CDR3 region has 15 residues. V lost 1 base to trimming and J lost 0 bases, with 7 bases between them. Per germline, CDR1 LNHNV and CDR2 YYDKDF (reference sequence). As DNA, the CDR3 is TGTGCCACCAGCAGAGGGGGGAACTCTGGAAACACCATATATTTT. It is translated as CATSRGGNSGNTIYF.

The V and J genes are TRBV9 and TRBJ1-2; 9 bases line up with TRBD1. Germline lookup yields CDR1 SGDLS and CDR2 YYNGEE. CDR3 length equals 14 residues. V lost 3 bases to trimming and J lost 4 bases; unmatched junction nucleotides: 4. This CDR3 is CASSATGGSYGYTF. The CDR3 DNA is TGTGCCAGCAGCGCCACAGGGGGCAGCTATGGCTACACCTTC.